This TCR beta chain was identified during a study of regulatory T cells in long-lasting Graves disease. Points on this clonotype: With a much larger clone just one base away, this may be a read error.

Arm-PCR of CDR3 regions with iRepertoire HTBI primers generated TCR beta libraries. From the multiplex PCR reads, TCRdb called clonotypes with MiXCR, one entry per CDR3 protein. The sample carries a few hundred thousand distinct CDR3 sequences, roughly a fifth recorded once. Time point: newly diagnosed GD, antithyroid drugs for less than 3 months. The TCR library was made from RNA extracted from PBMCs. Germline V gene sequence: CDR1 DFQATT, CDR2 SNEGSKA (reference sequence). This CDR3 comprises 15 residues. The rearrangement joins TRBV20-1 to TRBJ1-4; D remains unclear. This sequence was found in a female donor with Graves disease. The source was peripheral blood mononuclear cells (PBMCs), collected at new diagnosis, from a patient treated with antithyroid drugs. The CDR3 sequence is CSARDLRGIDERLFF. CDR3 DNA sequence: TGCAGTGCTAGAGATCTTCGAGGGATTGATGAAAGACTGTTTTTT.